Presented here are 27 T cell receptor beta chains from one specimen sequenced in a study of blood T cell repertoires in COVID-19 (dated by TCRdb to 2018 to 2021). The receptor library was made with the immunoSEQ multiplex PCR assay. Imported from immuneACCESS, the table was reduced by TCRdb to in-frame sequences with V and J called. These copies leave out some clones; in studies compared against another copy, an unresolved V gene accounts for under half, and the cause of the remainder is not known. Counted in this sample were 60,000 or so clones; more than 70% of them appeared once. The ten largest clones take up roughly 6.7% of the sample. The specimen sequenced was peripheral blood. The receptors derive from a man between 60 and 75 years old with active or convalescent COVID-19.

This chain links TRBV19 with TRBJ2-3; D possibly corresponds to TRBD2 (6 bases). V shed 6 bases and J shed 2 bases, with 12 bases lying between them. CDR1 is LNHDA, CDR2 SQIVND, per germline (reference sequence). The CDR3 runs 14 residues. DNA of the CDR3: TGTGCCAGTAGCCAGACTAGAAACACAGATACGCAGTATTTT. Residues: CASSQTRNTDTQYF.

The V and J genes are TRBV28 and TRBJ2-4; TRBD1 matches at 7 bases. The CDR3 is 15 residues long. From germline, CDR1 is MDHEN and CDR2 SYDVKM. With 5 bases clipped from V and 4 bases from J, the junction kept 8 bases outside the gene matches. The CDR3 nucleotides are TGTGCCAGCAGTGGAGCCGGGACAGCGAAAAACATTCAGTACTTC. Encoded protein: CASSGAGTAKNIQYF. Using reference TRBV28 and TRBJ2-4 for the parts outside the CDR3, the full variable domain is DVKVTQSSRYLVKRTGEKVFLECVQDMDHENMFWYRQDPGLGLRLIYFSYDVKMKEKGDIPEGYSVSREKKERFSLILESASTNQTSMYLCASSGAGTAKNIQYFGAGTRLSVL.

The J gene is TRBJ2-1, the V gene TRBV6-6; 10 bases match TRBD2. CDR1 is MNHNY, CDR2 SVGAGI, per germline (reference sequence). This CDR3 has 16 residues. The V gene end was trimmed by 6 bases and the J gene end by 4 bases; junction bases not matched to a gene: 9. CDR3 DNA sequence: TGTGCCAGCAGCCGCTTAGGGACTAGCGCTTACAATGAGCAGTTCTTC. Protein: CASSRLGTSAYNEQFF.

This clone is termed medium-sized. This chain connects TRBV27 to TRBJ1-2; TRBD1 aligns across 9 bases. The CDR3 runs to 14 residues. J gave up 2 bases and V 8 bases, and 6 bases lay outside the gene matches. Germline-derived CDR1 and CDR2 are MNHEY and SMNVEV (reference sequence). The CDR3 DNA is TGTGCCAGCCGGGGGACAGGGACCAACTATGGCTACACCTTC. It codes for CASRGTGTNYGYTF.

The genes are TRBV2 and TRBJ1-1; D remains ambiguous. The germline V and J ends were trimmed by 4 bases and 1 base, with 13 bases remaining between them. This CDR3 is built from 15 residues. Per germline, CDR1 SNHLY and CDR2 FYNNEI. CDR3: CASSGGNNRNTEAFF. The CDR3, as DNA: TGTGCCAGCAGTGGAGGGAACAACAGGAACACTGAAGCTTTCTTT.

The chain combines TRBV20-1 with TRBJ2-1; 8 nucleotides match TRBD2. The V and J ends lost 3 bases and 7 bases, in that order; junction bases with no gene match: 14. This CDR3 has 16 residues. Germline CDR1 reads DFQATT; CDR2 reads SNEGSKA (reference sequence). For the CDR3, the DNA is TGCAGTGCTAGTAGGCTAGCGGGCTCCGGGTTGAATGAGCAGTTCTTC. This gives the protein CSASRLAGSGLNEQFF.

This clone was counted a single time. The chain employs TRBV24-1 and TRBJ2-5, with D uncertain. V was pared by 4 bases and J by 0 bases, with 11 bases between. Germline V lookup: CDR1 KGHDR, CDR2 SFDVKD. The length of the CDR3 is 15 residues. The CDR3 loop reads CATSETQLNQETQYF. CDR3 bases: TGTGCCACCAGTGAGACACAGCTGAACCAAGAGACCCAGTACTTC.

The chain is built from TRBV11-2 and TRBJ2-1; the D gene is possibly TRBD2 (6 bases). V shed 3 bases and J shed 2 bases, with 14 bases lying between them. The CDR3 sequence is 16 residues long. The V gene's germline CDR1 is SGHAT and CDR2 FQNNGV. CDR3 loop: CASSLAGTLPYNEQFF. CDR3 DNA: TGTGCCAGCAGCTTGGCCGGGACTCTCCCCTACAATGAGCAGTTCTTC.

This chain links TRBV19 with TRBJ2-3; 10 bases match TRBD2. In germline, CDR1 is LNHDA, CDR2 SQIVND (reference sequence). J gave up 2 bases and V 2 bases, and 10 bases lay outside the gene matches. There are 18 residues in the CDR3. CDR3 loop: CASSITSPGLAATDTQYF. CDR3 nucleotide sequence: TGTGCCAGTAGTATAACTTCTCCTGGACTAGCGGCCACAGATACGCAGTATTTT.

The rearrangement links TRBV7-2 to TRBJ2-5; TRBD1 matches 9 bases. After removal of 5 bases from V and 5 bases from J, the junction contained 3 bases not matched to a gene. This CDR3 has 13 amino acids. CDR1 SGHTA and CDR2 FQGNSA come from the germline V gene. The CDR3 spells CASSPDRGETQYF. CDR3 sequence (DNA): TGTGCCAGCAGCCCGGACAGGGGTGAGACCCAGTACTTC.

This chain links TRBV3-1 (or the pseudogene TRBV3-2) with TRBJ1-2, with TRBD1 as a possible D gene (6 bases). CDR1 is LGHDT and CDR2 is YNNKEL in the germline V gene (reference sequence). The CDR3 is 15 amino acids. Trimming took 3 bases from V and 5 from J, leaving 16 bases between them. CDR3 DNA sequence: TGTGCCAGCAGCCAGGCCCCCGGGACAAAGTATGGCTACACCTTC. Amino acids: CASSQAPGTKYGYTF.

The chain couples TRBV9 to TRBJ2-6; 8 positions agree with TRBD1. Losses at the gene ends were 0 bases for V and 0 bases for J; bases not matched to a gene: 5. From germline, CDR1 is SGDLS and CDR2 YYNGEE. CDR3 length: 18 residues. CDR3 in DNA: TGTGCCAGCAGCGTAGGGGACAGGTTTTACTCTGGGGCCAACGTCCTGACTTTC. The encoded protein is CASSVGDRFYSGANVLTF.

This clone was seen only a few times. This chain uses TRBV10-2 with TRBJ2-7; D is possibly TRBD2 (6 bases). The germline V gene encodes CDR1 WSHSY and CDR2 SAAADI. Trimming took off 0 bases at V and 4 bases at J, with 16 bases between the two ends. CDR3 size: 16 residues. The CDR3 loop reads CASSESTPAGGYEQYF. CDR3 sequence (DNA): TGCGCCAGCAGTGAGTCGACCCCAGCGGGCGGATACGAGCAGTACTTC.

The rearrangement joins TRBV13 to TRBJ2-3; D might be TRBD2 (7 bases). Germline values: CDR1 PRHDT, CDR2 FYEKMQ (reference sequence). Trimming removed 0 bases from V and 2 bases from J, with 18 bases in between. The CDR3 loop spans 18 amino acids. The DNA of the CDR3 is TGTGCCAGCAGCTTAGGTTTGTGGGGGGGCACTAACACAGATACGCAGTATTTT. Its translation: CASSLGLWGGTNTDTQYF.

The chain is built from TRBV15 and TRBJ2-5; 7 bases map to TRBD2. CDR3 length equals 19 residues. Trimming at V came to 0 bases and at J to 4 bases, leaving 17 bases not matched to a gene. Germline V gene lookup returns CDR1 LNHNV and CDR2 YYDKDF (reference sequence). The CDR3: CATSRDRIGEAGSRETQYF. CDR3 nucleotides: TGTGCCACCAGCAGAGATCGGATCGGGGAAGCGGGAAGTAGAGAGACCCAGTACTTC.

V is TRBV6-5 and J is TRBJ2-3; tentatively, D is TRBD1 (6 bases). CDR1 MNHEY and CDR2 SVGAGI come from the germline V gene. The CDR3 consists of 14 residues. The germline V and J ends were trimmed by 8 bases and 2 bases, with 14 bases remaining between them. The DNA for the CDR3 is TGTGCCAGCGGGTCAGGGGTAATCACAGATACGCAGTATTTT. Translation gives CASGSGVITDTQYF.

In its sample, this clone was seen a few times. This sequence joins TRBV5-1 and TRBJ1-4; 7 positions match TRBD1. CDR1 and CDR2 from the germline V gene are SGHRS and YFSETQ. J lost 6 bases, V lost 1 base, and 3 bases had no gene match. The CDR3 has 14 amino acids. The CDR3 region is CASSLTGTDEKLFF. The CDR3 DNA is TGCGCCAGCAGCTTGACCGGGACAGATGAAAAACTGTTTTTT.

The chain is built from TRBV7-2 and TRBJ1-5, with a weak D call TRBD1 (5 bases). The CDR3 is made up of 15 amino acids. V was trimmed by 1 base and J by 6 bases, leaving 13 bases between them. Germline-derived CDR1 and CDR2 are SGHTA and FQGNSA. The CDR3 bases are TGTGCCAGCAGCTTAGATCGGGGGTCGGGTCAGCCCCAGCATTTT. It specifies CASSLDRGSGQPQHF.

This clone was detected only once. The chain has TRBV27 and TRBJ2-7, with TRBD1 as a possible D gene (6 bases). V dropped 2 bases and J dropped 3 bases, with 11 bases sitting between them. The CDR3 totals 14 residues. Per the germline V gene, CDR1 is MNHEY and CDR2 is SMNVEV (reference sequence). The CDR3: CASSLGPGHYEQYF. CDR3 sequence (DNA): TGTGCCAGCAGTTTAGGTCCGGGACACTACGAGCAGTACTTC.

The chain's CDR3 is CASDREGPDTQYF. In DNA, the CDR3 is TGTGCCTCGGACAGGGAAGGTCCAGATACGCAGTATTTT. This chain joins TRBV30 and TRBJ2-3; 8 nucleotides line up with TRBD1. Losses at the gene ends were 7 bases for V and 4 bases for J; bases not matched to a gene: 7. CDR1 is GTSNPN and CDR2 is SVGIG in the germline V gene (reference sequence). The CDR3 is made up of 13 amino acids. Full variable domain (remainder filled in from reference TRBV30 and TRBJ2-3): SQTIHQWPATLVQPVGSPLSLECTVEGTSNPNLYWYRQAAGRGLQLLFYSVGIGQISSEVPQNLSASRPQDRQFILSSKKLLLSDSGFYLCASDREGPDTQYFGPGTRLTVL.

This clone showed up just a few times. The gene calls are TRBV21-1 and TRBJ1-1. TRBV21-1 is a documented pseudogene. This CDR3 has 17 residues. The CDR3 DNA reads as TGTGCCAGCAGCATGGATCGGGAGGACCGGATTTGCACTGAAGCTTTCTTT. Translating gives CASSMDREDRICTEAFF.

J is TRBJ1-1 and V is TRBV10-3, with 7 positions matching TRBD1. Trimming at V came to 4 bases and at J to 5 bases, leaving 7 bases not matched to a gene. From germline, CDR1 is ENHRY and CDR2 SYGVKD. The CDR3 totals 14 residues. The CDR3 region is CAISGQGPYTEAFF. DNA for the CDR3: TGTGCCATCAGTGGACAGGGACCGTATACTGAAGCTTTCTTT.

The J gene is TRBJ2-1, the V gene TRBV9; no firm D call. This CDR3 is 15 amino acids long. Germline V gene lookup returns CDR1 SGDLS and CDR2 YYNGEE. With 2 bases removed from V and 5 bases from J, the gap between germline ends came to 14 bases. The DNA of the CDR3 is TGTGCCAGCAGCGTTGGTGCTACAGTTGACAATGAGCAGTTCTTC. It encodes CASSVGATVDNEQFF.

The chain combines TRBV24-1 with TRBJ1-1; the D gene is possibly TRBD1 (6 bases). Trimming shortened V by 9 bases and J by 12 bases, and 19 bases separated the two germline ends. Per the germline V gene, CDR1 is KGHDR and CDR2 is SFDVKD. CDR3 size: 12 residues. The CDR3 DNA follows: TGTGCCACCGAAGGGGACACCGGGGAACCTTTCTTT. Protein sequence: CATEGDTGEPFF.

The chain combines TRBV6-2 or TRBV6-3 with TRBJ2-1; 7 nucleotides match TRBD2. Losses at the gene ends were 6 bases for V and 6 bases for J; bases not matched to a gene: 8. The CDR3 is made up of 14 amino acids. The germline V gene encodes CDR1 MNHEY and CDR2 SVGEGT. CDR3 in amino acids: CASSPRTRSNEQFF. The CDR3 DNA reads as TGTGCCAGCAGCCCCAGGACTAGGAGCAATGAGCAGTTCTTC.

The rearrangement joins TRBV7-9 to TRBJ2-5, with TRBD2 matching over 13 bases. J was trimmed by 4 bases and V by 5 bases; bases with no gene match: 7. Germline V lookup: CDR1 SEHNR, CDR2 FQNEAQ (reference sequence). The CDR3 contains 16 residues. CDR3: CASSRSGTSGIETQYF. The CDR3 DNA reads as TGTGCCAGCAGCCGATCCGGGACTAGCGGGATAGAGACCCAGTACTTC.

The V call is TRBV18, the J call TRBJ2-3, with D perhaps matching TRBD1 (5 bases). Trimming took 6 bases from V and 0 from J, leaving 16 bases between them. CDR1 and CDR2 from the germline V gene are KGHSH and LQKENI. The CDR3 has 16 residues. The CDR3 here is CASSRAGLPSTDTQYF. The CDR3 DNA is TGTGCCAGCTCTAGGGCAGGGTTGCCTAGCACAGATACGCAGTATTTT.